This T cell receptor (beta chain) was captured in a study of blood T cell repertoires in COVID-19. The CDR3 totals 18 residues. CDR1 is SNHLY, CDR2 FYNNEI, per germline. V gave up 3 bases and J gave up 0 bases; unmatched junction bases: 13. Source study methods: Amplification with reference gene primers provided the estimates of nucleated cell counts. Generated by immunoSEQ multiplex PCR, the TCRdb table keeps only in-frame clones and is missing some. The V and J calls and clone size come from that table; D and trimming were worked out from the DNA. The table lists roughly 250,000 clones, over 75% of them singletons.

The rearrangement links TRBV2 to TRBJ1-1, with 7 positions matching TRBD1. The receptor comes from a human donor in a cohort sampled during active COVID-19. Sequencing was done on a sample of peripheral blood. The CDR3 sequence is CASSDRGTATEMNTEAFF. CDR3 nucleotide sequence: TGTGCCAGCAGTGACAGGGGGACAGCGACCGAAATGAACACTGAAGCTTTCTTT.